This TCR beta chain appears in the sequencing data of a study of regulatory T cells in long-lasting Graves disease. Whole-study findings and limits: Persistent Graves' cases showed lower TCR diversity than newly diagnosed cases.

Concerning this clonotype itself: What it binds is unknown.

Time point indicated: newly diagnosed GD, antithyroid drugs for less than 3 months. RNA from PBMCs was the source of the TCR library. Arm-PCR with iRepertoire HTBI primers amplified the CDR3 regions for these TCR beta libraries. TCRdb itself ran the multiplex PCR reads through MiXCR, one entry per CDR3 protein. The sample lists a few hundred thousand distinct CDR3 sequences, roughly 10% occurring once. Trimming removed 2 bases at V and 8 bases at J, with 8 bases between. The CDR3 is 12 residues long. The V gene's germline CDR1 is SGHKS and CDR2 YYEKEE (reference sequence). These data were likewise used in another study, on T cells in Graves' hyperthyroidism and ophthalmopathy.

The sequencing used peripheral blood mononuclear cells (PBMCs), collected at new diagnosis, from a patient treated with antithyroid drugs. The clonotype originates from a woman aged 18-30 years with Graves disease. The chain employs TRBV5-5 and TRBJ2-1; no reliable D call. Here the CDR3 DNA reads TGTGCCAGCAGCTTTTCCATTGATGAGCAGTTCTTC. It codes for CASSFSIDEQFF.